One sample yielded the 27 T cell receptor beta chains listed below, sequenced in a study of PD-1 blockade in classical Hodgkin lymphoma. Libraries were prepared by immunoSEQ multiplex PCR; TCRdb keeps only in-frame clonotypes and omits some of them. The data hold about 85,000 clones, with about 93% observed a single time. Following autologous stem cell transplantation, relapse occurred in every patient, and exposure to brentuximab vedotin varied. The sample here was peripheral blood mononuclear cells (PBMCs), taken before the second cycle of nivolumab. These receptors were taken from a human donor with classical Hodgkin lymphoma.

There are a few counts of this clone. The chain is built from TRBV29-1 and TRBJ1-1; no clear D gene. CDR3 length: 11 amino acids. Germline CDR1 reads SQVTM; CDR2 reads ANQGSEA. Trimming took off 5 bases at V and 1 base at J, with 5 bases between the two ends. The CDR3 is CSVTENTEAFF. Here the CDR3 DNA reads TGCAGCGTTACAGAGAACACTGAAGCTTTCTTT.

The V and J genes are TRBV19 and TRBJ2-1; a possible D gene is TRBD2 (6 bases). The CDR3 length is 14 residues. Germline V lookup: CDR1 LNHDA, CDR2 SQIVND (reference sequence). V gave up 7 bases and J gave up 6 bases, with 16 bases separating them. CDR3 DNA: TGTGCCAGTAAAGACCCGGGAGACATCAATGAGCAGTTCTTC. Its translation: CASKDPGDINEQFF.

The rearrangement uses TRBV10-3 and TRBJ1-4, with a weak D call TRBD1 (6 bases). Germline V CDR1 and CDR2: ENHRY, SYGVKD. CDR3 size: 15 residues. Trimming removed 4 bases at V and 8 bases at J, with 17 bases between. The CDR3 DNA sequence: TGTGCCATCAGTGTTTCGAGGGGGGTGGAAGAAAAACTGTTTTTT. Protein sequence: CAISVSRGVEEKLFF.

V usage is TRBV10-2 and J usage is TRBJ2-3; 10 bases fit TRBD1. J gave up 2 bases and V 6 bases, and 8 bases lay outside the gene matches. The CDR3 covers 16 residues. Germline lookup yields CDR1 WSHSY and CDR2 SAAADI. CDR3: CASRLRTGGPTDTQYF. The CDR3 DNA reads TGCGCCAGCAGACTCCGGACAGGGGGGCCCACAGATACGCAGTATTTT.

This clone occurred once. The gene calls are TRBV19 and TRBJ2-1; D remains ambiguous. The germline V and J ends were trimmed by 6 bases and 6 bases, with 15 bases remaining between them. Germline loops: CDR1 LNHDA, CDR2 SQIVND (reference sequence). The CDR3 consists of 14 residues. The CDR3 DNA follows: TGTGCCAGTAGCCCAAGACCCAGCCTCAATGAGCAGTTCTTC. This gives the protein CASSPRPSLNEQFF.

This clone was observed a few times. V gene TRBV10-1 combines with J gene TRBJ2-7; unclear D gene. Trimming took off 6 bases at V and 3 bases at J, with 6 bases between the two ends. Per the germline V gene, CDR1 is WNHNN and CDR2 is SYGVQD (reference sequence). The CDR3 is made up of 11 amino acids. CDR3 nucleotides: TGCGCCAGCAGCGACGGCTACGAGCAGTACTTC. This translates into CASSDGYEQYF.

CDR3 in amino acids: CASSWTGRANTEAFF. Written as DNA, the CDR3 is TGTGCCAGCAGTTGGACGGGCAGGGCGAACACTGAAGCTTTCTTT. This sequence joins TRBV28 and TRBJ1-1, with D possibly being TRBD1 (5 bases). Trimming removed 4 bases from V and 1 base from J, with 13 bases in between. This CDR3 is 15 amino acids long. Looked up from germline, CDR1 is MDHEN and CDR2 is SYDVKM.

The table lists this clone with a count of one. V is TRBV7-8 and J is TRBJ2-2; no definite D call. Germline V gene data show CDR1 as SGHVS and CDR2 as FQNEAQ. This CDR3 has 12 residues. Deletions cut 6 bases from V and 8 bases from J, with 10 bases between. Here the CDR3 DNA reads TGTGCCAGCAGTCTCACGGTGGGGGAGCTGTTTTTT. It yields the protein CASSLTVGELFF.

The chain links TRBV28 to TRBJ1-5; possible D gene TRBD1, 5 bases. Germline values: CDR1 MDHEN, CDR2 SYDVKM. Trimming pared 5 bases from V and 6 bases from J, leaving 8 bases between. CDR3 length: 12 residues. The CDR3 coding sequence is TGTGCCAGCAGTCCGCAGGGTCAGCCCCAGCATTTT. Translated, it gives CASSPQGQPQHF.

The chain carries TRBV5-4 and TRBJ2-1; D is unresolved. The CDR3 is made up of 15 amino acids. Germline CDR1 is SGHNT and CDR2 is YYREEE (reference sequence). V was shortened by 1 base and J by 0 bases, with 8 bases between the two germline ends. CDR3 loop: CASSLTQSSYNEQFF. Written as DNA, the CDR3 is TGTGCCAGCAGCTTGACGCAGAGCTCCTACAATGAGCAGTTCTTC. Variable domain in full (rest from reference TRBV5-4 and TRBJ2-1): ETGVTQSPTHLIKTRGQQVTLRCSSQSGHNTVSWYQQALGQGPQFIFQYYREEENGRGNFPPRFSGLQFPNYSSELNVNALELDDSALYLCASSLTQSSYNEQFFGPGTRLTVL.

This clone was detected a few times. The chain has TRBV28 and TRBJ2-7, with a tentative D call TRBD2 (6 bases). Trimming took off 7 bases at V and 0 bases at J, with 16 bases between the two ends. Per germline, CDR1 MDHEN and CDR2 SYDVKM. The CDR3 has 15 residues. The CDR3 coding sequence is TGTGCCAGCACCAACCGGGGGACCCGCTCCTACGAGCAGTACTTC. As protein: CASTNRGTRSYEQYF. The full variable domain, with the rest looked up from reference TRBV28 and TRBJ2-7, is DVKVTQSSRYLVKRTGEKVFLECVQDMDHENMFWYRQDPGLGLRLIYFSYDVKMKEKGDIPEGYSVSREKKERFSLILESASTNQTSMYLCASTNRGTRSYEQYFGPGTRLTVT.

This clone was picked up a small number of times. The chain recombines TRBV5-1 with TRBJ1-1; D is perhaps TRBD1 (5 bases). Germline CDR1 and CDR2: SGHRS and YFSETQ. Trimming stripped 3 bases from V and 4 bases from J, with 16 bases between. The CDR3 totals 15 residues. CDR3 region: CASSSQAGGSTEAFF. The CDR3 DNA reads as TGCGCCAGCAGCTCCCAGGCTGGGGGTTCCACTGAAGCTTTCTTT.

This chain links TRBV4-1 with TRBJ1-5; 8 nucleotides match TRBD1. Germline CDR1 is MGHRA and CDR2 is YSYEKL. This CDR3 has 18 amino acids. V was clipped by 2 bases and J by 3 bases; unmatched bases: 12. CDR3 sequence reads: CASSQYHPGQGVNQPQHF. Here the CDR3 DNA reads TGCGCCAGCAGCCAATATCACCCCGGACAGGGAGTCAATCAGCCCCAGCATTTT.

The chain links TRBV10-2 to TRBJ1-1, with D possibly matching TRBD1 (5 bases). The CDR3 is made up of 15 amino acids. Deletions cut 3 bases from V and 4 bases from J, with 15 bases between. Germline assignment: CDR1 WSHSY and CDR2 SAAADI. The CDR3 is CASSDPRTRGTEAFF. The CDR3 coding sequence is TGCGCCAGCAGTGATCCCCGGACACGAGGCACTGAAGCTTTCTTT.

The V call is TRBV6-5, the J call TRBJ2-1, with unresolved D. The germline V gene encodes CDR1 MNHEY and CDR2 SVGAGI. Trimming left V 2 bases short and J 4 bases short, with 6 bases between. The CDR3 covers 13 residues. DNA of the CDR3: TGTGCCAGCAGTTACGCTGAATACAATGAGCAGTTCTTC. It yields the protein CASSYAEYNEQFF.

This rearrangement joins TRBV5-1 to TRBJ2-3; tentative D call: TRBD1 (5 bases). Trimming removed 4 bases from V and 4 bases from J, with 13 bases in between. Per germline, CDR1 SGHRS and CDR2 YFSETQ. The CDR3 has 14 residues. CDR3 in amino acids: CASSTRREPDTQYF. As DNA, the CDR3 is TGCGCCAGCAGCACTCGCAGGGAACCAGATACGCAGTATTTT.

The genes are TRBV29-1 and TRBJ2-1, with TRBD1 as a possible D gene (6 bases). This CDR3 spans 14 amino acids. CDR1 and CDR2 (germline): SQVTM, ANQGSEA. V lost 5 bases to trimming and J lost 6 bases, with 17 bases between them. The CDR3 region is CSVFGGLGGNEQFF. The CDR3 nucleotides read TGCAGCGTTTTTGGGGGATTAGGGGGCAATGAGCAGTTCTTC.

CDR3: CASSYSPGQAAYEQYF. Written as DNA, the CDR3 is TGTGCCAGCAGTTATTCGCCGGGACAGGCGGCCTACGAGCAGTACTTC. The rearrangement links TRBV6-5 to TRBJ2-7; 8 bases agree with TRBD1. The V segment lost 3 bases and the J segment 2 bases; nucleotides outside the gene matches: 9. The CDR3 extends over 16 amino acids. The V gene's germline CDR1 is MNHEY and CDR2 SVGAGI.

Here the CDR3 reads CASSKLPSGGGDEQFF. The CDR3 coding sequence is TGCGCCAGCAGCAAATTACCTAGCGGAGGGGGCGATGAGCAGTTCTTC. V is TRBV5-1 and J is TRBJ2-1; D possibly matches TRBD1 or TRBD2 (7 bases each). V shed 4 bases and J shed 8 bases, with 22 bases lying between them. This CDR3 contains 16 residues. CDR1 is SGHRS and CDR2 is YFSETQ in the germline V gene.

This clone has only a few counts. DNA of the CDR3: TGTGCCTGGCGGGCGGGACAGTACTATGGCTACACCTTC. Residues: CAWRAGQYYGYTF. The V gene is TRBV30, the J gene TRBJ1-2; TRBD1 matches 7 bases. V shed 5 bases and J 3 bases; nucleotides not matched to a gene: 6. CDR3 length: 13 amino acids. Germline V gene lookup returns CDR1 GTSNPN and CDR2 SVGIG (reference sequence).

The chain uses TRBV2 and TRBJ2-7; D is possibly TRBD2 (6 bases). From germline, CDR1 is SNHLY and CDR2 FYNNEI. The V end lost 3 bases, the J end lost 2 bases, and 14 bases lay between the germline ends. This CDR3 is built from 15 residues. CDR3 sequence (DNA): TGTGCCAGCAGTGAGAGGAGGCTAGCGACCTACGAGCAGTACTTC. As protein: CASSERRLATYEQYF.

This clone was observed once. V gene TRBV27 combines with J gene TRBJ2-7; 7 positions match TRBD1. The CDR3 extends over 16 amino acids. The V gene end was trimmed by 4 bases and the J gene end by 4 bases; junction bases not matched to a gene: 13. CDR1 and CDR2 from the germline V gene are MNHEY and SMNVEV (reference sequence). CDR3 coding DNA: TGTGCCAGCAGTTCATTACGAGGGGGCGGCATATACGAGCAGTACTTC. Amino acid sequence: CASSSLRGGGIYEQYF.

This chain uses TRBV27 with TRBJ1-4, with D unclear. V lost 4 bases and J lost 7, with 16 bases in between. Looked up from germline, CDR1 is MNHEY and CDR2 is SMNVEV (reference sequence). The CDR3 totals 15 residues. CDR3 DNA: TGTGCCAGCAGTTGGGGAGTGGGTCCCTCTGAAAAACTGTTTTTT. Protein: CASSWGVGPSEKLFF.

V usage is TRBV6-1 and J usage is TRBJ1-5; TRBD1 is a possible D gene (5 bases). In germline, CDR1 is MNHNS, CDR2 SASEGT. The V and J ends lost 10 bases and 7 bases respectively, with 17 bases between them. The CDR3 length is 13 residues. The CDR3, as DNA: TGTGCCACCCTGACAGCCTCGGGCCAGCCCCAGCATTTT. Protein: CATLTASGQPQHF.

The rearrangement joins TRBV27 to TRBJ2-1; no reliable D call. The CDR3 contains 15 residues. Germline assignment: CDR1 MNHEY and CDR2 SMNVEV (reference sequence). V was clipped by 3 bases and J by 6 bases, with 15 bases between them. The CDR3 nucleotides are TGTGCCAGCAGTTTCGCAATAGTCTTCCCCAATGAGCAGTTCTTC. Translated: CASSFAIVFPNEQFF.

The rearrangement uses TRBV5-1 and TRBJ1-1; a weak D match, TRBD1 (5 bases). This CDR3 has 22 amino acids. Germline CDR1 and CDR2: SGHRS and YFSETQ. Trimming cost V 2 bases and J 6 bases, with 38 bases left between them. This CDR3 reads CASSLLENSGRGLGRGDSEAFF. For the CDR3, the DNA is TGCGCCAGCAGCTTACTCGAAAACTCCGGGAGAGGACTCGGAAGGGGTGATTCTGAAGCTTTCTTT.

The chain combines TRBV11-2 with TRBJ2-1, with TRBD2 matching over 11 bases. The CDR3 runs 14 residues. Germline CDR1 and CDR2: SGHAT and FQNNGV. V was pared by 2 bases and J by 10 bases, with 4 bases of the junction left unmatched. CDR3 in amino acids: CASSLTSGSPEQFF. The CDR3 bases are TGTGCCAGCAGCTTAACTAGCGGGAGTCCCGAGCAGTTCTTC. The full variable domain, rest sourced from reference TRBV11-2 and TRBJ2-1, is EAGVAQSPRYKIIEKRQSVAFWCNPISGHATLYWYQQILGQGPKLLIQFQNNGVVDDSQLPKDRFSAERLKGVDSTLKIQPAKLEDSAVYLCASSLTSGSPEQFFGPGTRLTVL.